Listed below are T cell receptor beta chains from one sample, sequenced in a study of T cells after yellow fever vaccination. Via MiXCR, TCRdb re-called the 5' RACE reads, giving one row per CDR3 protein. The data contain some 350,000 distinct CDR3 sequences, around 10% of them singletons. Source: PBMCs, taken on the day of the first yellow fever vaccination. The receptors stem from a man in his late teens or twenties who received the YFV17D yellow fever vaccine. CDR3s include the opening cysteine and the closing phenylalanine or tryptophan. D genes are given only for firm matches. The size entry is marked missing in some rows and otherwise reads once, few, many or a size class.

>-|-|TRBV7-9|TRBJ2-3
TGTGCCAGCAGCTCCCGGGTCCAGAGCACAGATACGCAGTATTTT
CASSSRVQSTDTQYF
>TRBD2|few|TRBV10-2|TRBJ2-5
TGCGCCAGCAGCTCGACTAGCGAGCAAGAGACCCAGTACTTC
CASSSTSEQETQYF
>TRBD1|many|TRBV12-3/TRBV12-4|TRBJ1-1
TGTGCCAGCCACAGGGGCGCAGACACTGAAGCTTTCTTT
CASHRGADTEAFF
>-|few|TRBV11-2|TRBJ2-3
TGTGCCAGCAGCCTAGCCCCCGGGGAGGGGGTAAATACGCAGTATTTT
CASSLAPGEGVNTQYF
>-|-|TRBV20-1|TRBJ1-1
TGCAGTGCTAGAGATCGTCGGTCTGGAACAAACACTGAAGCTTTCTTT
CSARDRRSGTNTEAFF
>-|-|TRBV2|TRBJ2-2
TGTGCCAGCAGGCCAATAAGGGGAGAGCTGTTTTTT
CASRPIRGELFF
>TRBD1|-|TRBV27|TRBJ2-2
TGTGCCAGCAGTGCCAGGGGGCCGGTAAACACCGGGGAGCTGTTTTTT
CASSARGPVNTGELFF
>-|-|TRBV5-8|TRBJ1-5
TGTGCCAGCACCCAGCAGGGTAGCAATCAGCCCCAGCATTTT
CASTQQGSNQPQHF
>-|few|TRBV7-2|TRBJ1-3
TGTGCCAGCAGCCCCGACGGACCAAGGGGAAACACCATATATTTT
CASSPDGPRGNTIYF
>-|-|TRBV2|TRBJ1-5
TGTGCCAGCAGTGAAGTTCGGGCTAGCAATCAGCCCCAGCATTTT
CASSEVRASNQPQHF
>-|few|TRBV12-3/TRBV12-4|TRBJ2-3
TGTGCCAGCAGTTTTTATGATACGCAGTATTTT
CASSFYDTQYF
>-|few|TRBV5-5|TRBJ1-1
TGTGCCAGCAGCCTCCGTTTCGGACAGCAGAACACTGAAGCTTTCTTT
CASSLRFGQQNTEAFF
>TRBD1|many|TRBV5-1|TRBJ2-5
TGCGCCAGCAGCTTCGGGACAGCGGCTAAAGAGACCCAGTACTTC
CASSFGTAAKETQYF
>TRBD2|-|TRBV20-1|TRBJ2-1
TGCAGTGCTAGTTTGGCGGGGGGGGACAATGAGCAGTTCTTC
CSASLAGGDNEQFF